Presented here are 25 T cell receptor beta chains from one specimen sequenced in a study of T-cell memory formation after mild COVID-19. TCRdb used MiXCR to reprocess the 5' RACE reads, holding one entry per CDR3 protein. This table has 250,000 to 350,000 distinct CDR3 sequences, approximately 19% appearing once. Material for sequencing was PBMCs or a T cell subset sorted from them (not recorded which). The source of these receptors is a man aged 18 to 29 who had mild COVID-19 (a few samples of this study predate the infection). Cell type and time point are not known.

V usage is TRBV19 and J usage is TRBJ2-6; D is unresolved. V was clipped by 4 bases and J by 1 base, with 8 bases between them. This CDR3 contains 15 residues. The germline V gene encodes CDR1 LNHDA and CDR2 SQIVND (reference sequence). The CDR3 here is CASSTSSSGANVLTF. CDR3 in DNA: TGTGCCAGTAGTACCTCCTCTTCTGGGGCCAACGTCCTGACTTTC. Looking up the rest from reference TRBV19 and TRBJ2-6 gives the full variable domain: DGGITQSPKYLFRKEGQNVTLSCEQNLNHDAMYWYRQDPGQGLRLIYYSQIVNDFQKGDIAEGYSVSREKKESFPLTVTSAQKNPTAFYLCASSTSSSGANVLTFGAGSRLTVL.

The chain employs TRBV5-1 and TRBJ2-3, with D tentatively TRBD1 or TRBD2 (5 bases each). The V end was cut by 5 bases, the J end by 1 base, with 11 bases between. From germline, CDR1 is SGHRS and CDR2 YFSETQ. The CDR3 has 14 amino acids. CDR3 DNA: TGCGCCAGCAGTCGGGGCCGAGGCACAGATACGCAGTATTTT. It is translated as CASSRGRGTDTQYF.

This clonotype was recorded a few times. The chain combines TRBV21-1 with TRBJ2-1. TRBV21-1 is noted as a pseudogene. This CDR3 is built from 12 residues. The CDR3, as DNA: TGTGCCAGCTTCGACTCTGACAATGAGCAGTTCTTC. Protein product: CASFDSDNEQFF.

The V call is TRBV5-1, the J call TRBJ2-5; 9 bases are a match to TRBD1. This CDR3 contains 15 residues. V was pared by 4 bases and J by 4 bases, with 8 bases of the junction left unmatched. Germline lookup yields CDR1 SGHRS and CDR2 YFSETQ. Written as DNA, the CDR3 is TGCGCCAGCAGCATATGGACAGGGGAGGCAGAGACCCAGTACTTC. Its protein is CASSIWTGEAETQYF.

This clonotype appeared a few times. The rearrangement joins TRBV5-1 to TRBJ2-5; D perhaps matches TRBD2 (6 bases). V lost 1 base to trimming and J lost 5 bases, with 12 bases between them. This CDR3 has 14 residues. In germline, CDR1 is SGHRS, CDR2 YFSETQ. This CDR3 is CASSLLTGRETQYF. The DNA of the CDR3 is TGCGCCAGCAGCTTGTTAACTGGGAGGGAGACCCAGTACTTC.

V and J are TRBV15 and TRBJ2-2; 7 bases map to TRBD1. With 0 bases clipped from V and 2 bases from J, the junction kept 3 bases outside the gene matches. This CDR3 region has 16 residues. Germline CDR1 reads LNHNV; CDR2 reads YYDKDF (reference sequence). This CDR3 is CATSRDSGGNTGELFF. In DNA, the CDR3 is TGTGCCACCAGCAGAGATTCAGGGGGTAACACCGGGGAGCTGTTTTTT.

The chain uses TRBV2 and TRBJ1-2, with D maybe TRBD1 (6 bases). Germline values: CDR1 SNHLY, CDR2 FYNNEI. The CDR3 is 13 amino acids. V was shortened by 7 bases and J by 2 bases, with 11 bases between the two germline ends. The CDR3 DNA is TGTGCCAGCAACCGAGGACAGAACTATGGCTACACCTTC. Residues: CASNRGQNYGYTF.

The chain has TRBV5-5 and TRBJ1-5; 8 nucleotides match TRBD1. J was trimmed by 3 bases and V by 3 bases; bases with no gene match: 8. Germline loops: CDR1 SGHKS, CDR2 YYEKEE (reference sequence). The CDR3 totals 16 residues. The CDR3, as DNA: TGTGCCAGCAGCTCGAGGACAGGGAGCTTCAATCAGCCCCAGCATTTT. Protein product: CASSSRTGSFNQPQHF.

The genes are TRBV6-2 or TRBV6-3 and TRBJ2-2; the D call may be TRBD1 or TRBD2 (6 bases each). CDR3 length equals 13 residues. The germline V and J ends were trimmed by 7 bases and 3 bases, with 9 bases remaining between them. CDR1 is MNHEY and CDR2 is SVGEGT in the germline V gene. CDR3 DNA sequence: TGTGCCAGCATGGAGGGGGACACCGGGGAGCTGTTTTTT. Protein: CASMEGDTGELFF.

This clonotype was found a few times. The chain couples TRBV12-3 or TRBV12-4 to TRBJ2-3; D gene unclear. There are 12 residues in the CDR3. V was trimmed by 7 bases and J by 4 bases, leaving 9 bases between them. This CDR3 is CASTPWADTQYF. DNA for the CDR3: TGTGCCAGCACTCCTTGGGCAGATACGCAGTATTTT.

The CDR3 here is CASSGPYYGYTF. The CDR3 DNA reads as TGTGCCAGCAGTGGGCCCTACTATGGCTACACCTTC. The rearrangement links TRBV12-3 or TRBV12-4 to TRBJ1-2; D is undetermined. Trimming took 5 bases from V and 3 from J, leaving 7 bases between them. The CDR3 is made up of 12 amino acids.

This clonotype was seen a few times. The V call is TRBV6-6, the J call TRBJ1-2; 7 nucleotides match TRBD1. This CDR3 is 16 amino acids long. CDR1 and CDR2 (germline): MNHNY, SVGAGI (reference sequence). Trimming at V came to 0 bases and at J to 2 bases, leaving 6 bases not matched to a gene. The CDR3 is CASSYSAQGENYGYTF. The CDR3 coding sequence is TGTGCCAGCAGTTACTCGGCGCAGGGGGAGAACTATGGCTACACCTTC.

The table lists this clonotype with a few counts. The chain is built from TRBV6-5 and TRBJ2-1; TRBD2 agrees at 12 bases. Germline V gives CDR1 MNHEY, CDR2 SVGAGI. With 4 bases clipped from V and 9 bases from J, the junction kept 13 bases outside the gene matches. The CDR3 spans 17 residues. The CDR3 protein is CASSSQNLAGGPGEQFF. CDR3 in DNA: TGTGCCAGCAGTTCACAAAACCTAGCGGGGGGGCCTGGTGAGCAGTTCTTC.

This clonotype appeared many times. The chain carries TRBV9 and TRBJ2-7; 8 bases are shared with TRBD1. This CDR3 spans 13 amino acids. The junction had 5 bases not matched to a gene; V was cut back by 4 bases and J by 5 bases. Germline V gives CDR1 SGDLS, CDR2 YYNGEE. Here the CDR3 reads CASSPNRGNEQYF. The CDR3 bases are TGTGCCAGCAGCCCTAACAGGGGGAACGAGCAGTACTTC.

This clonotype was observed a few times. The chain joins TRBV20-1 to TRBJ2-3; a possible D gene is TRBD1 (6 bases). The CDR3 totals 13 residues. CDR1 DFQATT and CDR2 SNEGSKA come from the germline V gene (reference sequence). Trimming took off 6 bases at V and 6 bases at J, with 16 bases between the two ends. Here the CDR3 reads CSASYSTGDTQYF. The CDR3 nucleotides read TGCAGTGCCAGCTACTCGACAGGCGATACGCAGTATTTT.

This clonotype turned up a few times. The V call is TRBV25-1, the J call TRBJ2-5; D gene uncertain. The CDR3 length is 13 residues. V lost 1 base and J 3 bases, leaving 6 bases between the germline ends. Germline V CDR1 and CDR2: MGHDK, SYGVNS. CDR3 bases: TGTGCCAGCAGTGAATCAAATGAAGAGACCCAGTACTTC. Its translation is CASSESNEETQYF.

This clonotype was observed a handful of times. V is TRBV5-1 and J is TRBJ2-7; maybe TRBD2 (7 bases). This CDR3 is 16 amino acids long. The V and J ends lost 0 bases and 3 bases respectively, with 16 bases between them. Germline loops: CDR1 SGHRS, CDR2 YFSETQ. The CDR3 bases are TGCGCCAGCAGCTTGGTGCAACGGGGGGACAACTACGAGCAGTACTTC. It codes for CASSLVQRGDNYEQYF.

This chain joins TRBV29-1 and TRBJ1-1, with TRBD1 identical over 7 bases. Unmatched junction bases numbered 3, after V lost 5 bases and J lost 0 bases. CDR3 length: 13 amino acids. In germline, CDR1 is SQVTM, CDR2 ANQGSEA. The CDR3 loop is CSVRGTVNTEAFF. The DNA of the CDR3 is TGCAGCGTTAGAGGGACAGTGAACACTGAAGCTTTCTTT.

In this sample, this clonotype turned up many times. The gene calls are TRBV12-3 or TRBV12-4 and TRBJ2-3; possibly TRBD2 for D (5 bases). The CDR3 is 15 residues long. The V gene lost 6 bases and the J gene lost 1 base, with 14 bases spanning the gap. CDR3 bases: TGTGCCAGCAGCCCCGGGAACGGGGGCACAGATACGCAGTATTTT. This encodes CASSPGNGGTDTQYF.

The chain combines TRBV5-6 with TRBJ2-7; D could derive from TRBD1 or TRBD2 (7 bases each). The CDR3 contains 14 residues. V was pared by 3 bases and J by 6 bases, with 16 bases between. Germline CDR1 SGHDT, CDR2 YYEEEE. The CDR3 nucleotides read TGTGCCAGCAGCTCCCCCAGGGGGGGATCCGAGCAGTACTTC. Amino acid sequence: CASSSPRGGSEQYF.

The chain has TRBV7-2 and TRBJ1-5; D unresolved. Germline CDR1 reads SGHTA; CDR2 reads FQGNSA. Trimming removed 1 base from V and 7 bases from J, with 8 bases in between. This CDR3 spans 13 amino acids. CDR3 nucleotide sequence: TGTGCCAGCAGCTTAGAGGTGCGCCAGCCCCAGCATTTT. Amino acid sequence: CASSLEVRQPQHF.

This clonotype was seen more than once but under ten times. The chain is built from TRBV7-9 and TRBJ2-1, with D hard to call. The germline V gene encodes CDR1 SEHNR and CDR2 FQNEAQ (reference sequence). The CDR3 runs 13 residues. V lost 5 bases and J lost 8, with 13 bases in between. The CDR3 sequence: CASSQWPVYEQFF. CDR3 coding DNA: TGTGCCAGCAGCCAATGGCCGGTCTATGAGCAGTTCTTC.

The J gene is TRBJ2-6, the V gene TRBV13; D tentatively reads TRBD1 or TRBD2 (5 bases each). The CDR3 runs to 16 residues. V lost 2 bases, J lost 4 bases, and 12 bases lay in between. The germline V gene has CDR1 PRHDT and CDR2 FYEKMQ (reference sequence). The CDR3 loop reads CASSLRGKAGANVLTF. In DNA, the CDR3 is TGTGCCAGCAGCTTACGGGGCAAGGCCGGGGCCAACGTCCTGACTTTC.

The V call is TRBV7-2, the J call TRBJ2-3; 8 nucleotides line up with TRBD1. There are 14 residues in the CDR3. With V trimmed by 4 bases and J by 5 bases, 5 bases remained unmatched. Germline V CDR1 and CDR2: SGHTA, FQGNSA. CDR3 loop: CASSSTGVRDTQYF. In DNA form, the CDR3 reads TGTGCCAGCAGCTCGACAGGGGTAAGAGATACGCAGTATTTT.

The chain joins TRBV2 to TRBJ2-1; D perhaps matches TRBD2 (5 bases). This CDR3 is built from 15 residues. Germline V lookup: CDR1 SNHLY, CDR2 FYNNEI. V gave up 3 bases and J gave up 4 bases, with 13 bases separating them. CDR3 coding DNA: TGTGCCAGCAGTGACCCGGGGATACTTTACAATGAGCAGTTCTTC. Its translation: CASSDPGILYNEQFF.